One sample yielded the 17 T cell receptor beta chains listed below, sequenced in a study of T cells in Graves' hyperthyroidism and ophthalmopathy. TCR beta CDR3 regions were amplified from RNA transcripts. Primed by the HTBI set, a first-round RT-PCR was run on the TCR CDR3. A single record per CDR3 protein comes from TCRdb applying MiXCR to the multiplex PCR reads. The table shows around 350,000 distinct CDR3 sequences, with about 16% occurring only once. The source material was blood. Source of these receptors: a woman in her sixties with Graves' ophthalmopathy.

This chain connects TRBV4-1 to TRBJ2-2; no reliable D call. V was trimmed by 0 bases and J by 0 bases, leaving 11 bases between them. Germline CDR1 reads MGHRA; CDR2 reads YSYEKL. The CDR3 consists of 17 residues. The CDR3 DNA is TGCGCCAGCAGCCAAGATGCGAAGGATTCGAACACCGGGGAGCTGTTTTTT. Protein: CASSQDAKDSNTGELFF.

At least ten counts were recorded for this clonotype. The chain recombines TRBV20-1 with TRBJ2-7; possible D gene TRBD2, 5 bases. V was pared by 0 bases and J by 4 bases, with 10 bases between. Germline CDR1 DFQATT, CDR2 SNEGSKA (reference sequence). The CDR3 is made up of 13 amino acids. DNA of the CDR3: TGCAGTGCTAGAGACCTGAGGACTTACGAGCAGTACTTC. This encodes CSARDLRTYEQYF.

CDR3 protein: CASSPPQGPHYEQYF. In DNA, the CDR3 is TGTGCCAGCAGTCCACCCCAAGGGCCCCACTACGAGCAGTACTTC. The gene calls are TRBV27 and TRBJ2-7; no firm D call. CDR1 and CDR2 from the germline V gene are MNHEY and SMNVEV (reference sequence). The CDR3 loop spans 15 amino acids. Trimming removed 5 bases at V and 3 bases at J, with 17 bases between.

V is TRBV4-1 and J is TRBJ1-3; D ambiguous. The CDR3 consists of 16 residues. Germline V gene sequence: CDR1 MGHRA, CDR2 YSYEKL. V lost 2 bases, J lost 0 bases, and 11 bases lay in between. The CDR3 loop reads CASSQLTVSSGNTIYF. The CDR3 nucleotides are TGCGCCAGCAGCCAACTGACCGTTAGCTCTGGAAACACCATATATTTT.

Notes on this clonotype: This sequence may be a read error, since a much larger clone differs from it by one base. V and J are TRBV11-2 and TRBJ2-7; perhaps TRBD1 as D (5 bases). Germline V lookup: CDR1 SGHAT, CDR2 FQNNGV. The CDR3 consists of 13 residues. CDR3 amino acids: CACSLSQVYEQYF. In DNA, the CDR3 is TGTGCCTGCAGCTTGTCACAGGTTTACGAGCAGTACTTC.

This clonotype was seen a few times. The chain joins TRBV4-1 to TRBJ2-1; D is uncertain. The CDR3 is made up of 13 amino acids. CDR1 and CDR2 (germline): MGHRA, YSYEKL. V gave up 1 base and J gave up 9 bases, with 10 bases separating them. Here the CDR3 reads CASSQGPRVEQFF. The DNA for the CDR3 is TGCGCCAGCAGCCAAGGACCTCGGGTTGAGCAGTTCTTC.

The table lists this clonotype with many counts. V usage is TRBV28 and J usage is TRBJ2-3, with TRBD1 matching 8 bases. CDR1 is MDHEN and CDR2 is SYDVKM in the germline V gene. The ends lost 7 bases at V and 4 bases at J; junction bases unmatched: 13. This CDR3 has 16 residues. CDR3 nucleotides: TGTGCCAGCACCCCTCCACCGGACAGGGTGGCAGATACGCAGTATTTT. Translation: CASTPPPDRVADTQYF. Full variable domain (rest looked up from reference TRBV28 and TRBJ2-3): DVKVTQSSRYLVKRTGEKVFLECVQDMDHENMFWYRQDPGLGLRLIYFSYDVKMKEKGDIPEGYSVSREKKERFSLILESASTNQTSMYLCASTPPPDRVADTQYFGPGTRLTVL.

This clonotype was seen only a few times. V and J are TRBV5-4 and TRBJ2-4, with D unresolved. CDR1 SGHNT and CDR2 YYREEE come from the germline V gene (reference sequence). The V and J ends lost 4 bases and 0 bases respectively, with 11 bases between them. CDR3 length equals 15 residues. In nucleotides, the CDR3 is TGTGCCAGCAGCCCGAAACCCTTAGCCAAAAACATTCAGTACTTC. This codes for CASSPKPLAKNIQYF.

The chain uses TRBV20-1 and TRBJ1-5; D gene uncertain. Trimming removed 0 bases at V and 1 base at J, with 10 bases between. Germline assignment: CDR1 DFQATT and CDR2 SNEGSKA (reference sequence). CDR3 size: 15 residues. Here the CDR3 reads CSARDSRKSNQPQHF. CDR3 DNA sequence: TGCAGTGCTAGAGATAGCAGGAAAAGCAATCAGCCCCAGCATTTT.

This clonotype was detected many times. This sequence joins TRBV15 and TRBJ1-5; the D is unclear. The CDR3 has 15 residues. V lost 3 bases and J lost 9, with 18 bases in between. Per germline, CDR1 LNHNV and CDR2 YYDKDF (reference sequence). The CDR3 protein is CATSREGSQIWPQHF. The CDR3 DNA reads TGTGCCACCAGCAGGGAGGGATCCCAGATTTGGCCCCAGCATTTT.

This clonotype was seen many times. V usage is TRBV24-1 and J usage is TRBJ2-1; 11 bases fit TRBD2. After removal of 1 base from V and 7 bases from J, the junction contained 5 bases not matched to a gene. This CDR3 has 16 residues. Germline lookup yields CDR1 KGHDR and CDR2 SFDVKD. In nucleotides, the CDR3 is TGTGCCACCAGTGATTTTACTAGCGGGAGTTGGAATGAGCAGTTCTTC. Translating it yields CATSDFTSGSWNEQFF.

This clonotype appeared many times. Written as DNA, the CDR3 is TGTGCCAGCTCACTTATGCTGACTAGCGGGGTGAATGAGCAGTTCTTC. Translated: CASSLMLTSGVNEQFF. This sequence joins TRBV18 and TRBJ2-1; TRBD2 agrees at 11 bases. The ends lost 4 bases at V and 7 bases at J; junction bases unmatched: 9. The germline gives CDR1 KGHSH, CDR2 LQKENI. The CDR3 consists of 16 residues.

This clonotype turned up a few times. The V and J genes are TRBV6-1 and TRBJ1-2, with D tentatively TRBD1 (5 bases). Trimming pared 6 bases from V and 4 bases from J, leaving 18 bases between. Looked up from germline, CDR1 is MNHNS and CDR2 is SASEGT. The CDR3 totals 15 residues. CDR3 in amino acids: CASSPNDRSPYGYTF. In nucleotides, the CDR3 is TGTGCCAGCAGCCCCAATGACAGATCTCCCTATGGCTACACCTTC.

This clonotype was detected only a few times. J is TRBJ1-4 and V is TRBV19; D possibly corresponds to TRBD1 (5 bases). The CDR3 runs 13 residues. Per germline, CDR1 LNHDA and CDR2 SQIVND (reference sequence). Deletions cut 7 bases from V and 8 bases from J, with 14 bases between. The CDR3 spells CASNLQADEKLFF. In DNA form, the CDR3 reads TGTGCCAGTAATTTACAGGCCGACGAAAAACTGTTTTTT.

This clonotype occurred many times. This rearrangement joins TRBV20-1 to TRBJ2-1; possibly TRBD2 for D (6 bases). Deletions cut 6 bases from V and 3 bases from J, with 18 bases between. This CDR3 is built from 15 residues. The germline V gene encodes CDR1 DFQATT and CDR2 SNEGSKA (reference sequence). CDR3 region: CSAEPEGRFYNEQFF. CDR3 DNA: TGCAGTGCGGAACCGGAGGGCCGGTTCTACAATGAGCAGTTCTTC.

This clonotype was seen at least ten times. J is TRBJ2-1 and V is TRBV5-1, with TRBD1 matching over 8 bases. V trimming: 0 bases; J trimming: 2 bases; junction bases outside the gene matches: 4. The CDR3 runs 16 residues. Germline loops: CDR1 SGHRS, CDR2 YFSETQ. The CDR3 bases are TGCGCCAGCAGCTTGGCCGGGACAGGCCCCTACAATGAGCAGTTCTTC. Its translation: CASSLAGTGPYNEQFF.

This clonotype showed up many times. The chain carries TRBV5-1 and TRBJ2-2, with D perhaps TRBD1 (6 bases). CDR1 is SGHRS and CDR2 is YFSETQ in the germline V gene. The CDR3 totals 15 residues. V dropped 4 bases and J dropped 8 bases, with 18 bases sitting between them. CDR3 coding DNA: TGCGCCAGCAGCCCGGACTCGGCACAGGGTGGGGAGCTGTTTTTT. Amino acid sequence: CASSPDSAQGGELFF.